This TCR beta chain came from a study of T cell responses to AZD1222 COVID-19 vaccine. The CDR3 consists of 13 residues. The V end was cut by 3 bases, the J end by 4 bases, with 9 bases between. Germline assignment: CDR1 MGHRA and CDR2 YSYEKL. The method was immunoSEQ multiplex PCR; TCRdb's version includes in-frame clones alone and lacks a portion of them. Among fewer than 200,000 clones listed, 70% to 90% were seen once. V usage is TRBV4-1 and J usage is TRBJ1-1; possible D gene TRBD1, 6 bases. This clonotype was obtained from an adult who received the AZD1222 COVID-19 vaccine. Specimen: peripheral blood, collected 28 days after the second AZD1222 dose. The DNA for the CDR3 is TGCGCCAGCAGCCAGGGGGCGGGCACTGAAGCTTTCTTT. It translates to CASSQGAGTEAFF.